The rows below give T cell receptor beta chains drawn from one sample of a study of T cells after yellow fever vaccination. MiXCR, run by TCRdb on the 5' RACE reads, gives a single entry per CDR3 protein. Among hundreds of thousands of distinct CDR3 sequences listed, 10% to 15% were seen once. Sequencing used PBMCs, obtained on the day of the yellow fever booster vaccination. The receptor set was obtained from a man aged 25-40 years who received the YFV17D yellow fever vaccine. CDR3s include the opening cysteine and the closing phenylalanine or tryptophan.

j_call cdr3_length v_call cdr3_aa
TRBJ2-5 15 TRBV20-1 CSAVTRTGFQETQYF
TRBJ1-1 15 TRBV7-2 CASSLAGTQNTEAFF
TRBJ2-3 17 TRBV5-1 CASSPQPAGLGRGTQYF
TRBJ1-2 14 TRBV5-1 CASRLGSPNYGYTF
TRBJ2-5 14 TRBV30 CAWSTTSQRETQYF
TRBJ2-3 15 TRBV6-2/TRBV6-3 CASSYLAGGSDTQYF
TRBJ2-1 13 TRBV19 CASSINPEREQFF
TRBJ1-5 15 TRBV6-2/TRBV6-3 CASRTGFYGIQPQHF
TRBJ2-7 15 TRBV7-8 CASSLEGTEFHEQYF
TRBJ2-1 17 TRBV4-3 CASSQDFLAGGGNEQFF
TRBJ1-1 13 TRBV12-3/TRBV12-4 CASGLGGFTEAFF
TRBJ2-7 15 TRBV5-1 CASSQGQVGIYEQYF
TRBJ2-6 16 TRBV18 CASSRNSNSGANVLTF